These 17 T cell receptor beta chains came from one sample sequenced in a study of memory CD4+ T cells and cytomegalovirus serostatus. The assay was immunoSEQ multiplex PCR, and TCRdb's table has in-frame clones only and misses some. This repertoire shows about 50,000 clones, 78% found once; its top ten account for about 0.7%. The sort gate was single viable CD3+CD4+CD8-CD45RO+ cells for memory CD4+ T cells. The sequenced sample was memory CD4+ T cells from blood. These receptors were taken from an adult in good health and CMV-seronegative.

Details on this clone: The junction departs from the called germline gene at one end, perhaps through a read error. This sequence joins TRBV7-9 and TRBJ2-7; 8 bases align to TRBD2. The length of the CDR3 is 14 residues. From germline, CDR1 is SEHNR and CDR2 FQNEAQ (reference sequence). CDR3 protein: CVSSFAGGVYEQYF. The CDR3 DNA follows: TGTGTCAGCAGCTTCGCGGGAGGCGTCTACGAGCAGTACTTC.

The V and J genes are TRBV19 and TRBJ2-1, with D perhaps given as TRBD1 or TRBD2 (5 bases each). V lost 4 bases and J lost 5, with 15 bases in between. The CDR3 consists of 15 residues. Germline CDR1 is LNHDA and CDR2 is SQIVND (reference sequence). As DNA, the CDR3 is TGTGCCAGTAGTAAACTCGGGACCCCCCACAATGAGCAGTTCTTC. Translation: CASSKLGTPHNEQFF.

The chain links TRBV27 to TRBJ1-4, with 10 bases matching TRBD1. Germline CDR1 and CDR2: MNHEY and SMNVEV (reference sequence). The CDR3 contains 17 residues. Trimming at V came to 5 bases and at J to 2 bases, leaving 8 bases not matched to a gene. The CDR3 is CASSATDRGPTNEKLFF. DNA for the CDR3: TGTGCCAGCAGTGCAACCGACAGGGGGCCGACTAATGAAAAACTGTTTTTT.

The chain employs TRBV10-2 and TRBJ2-3; D assignment may be TRBD1 or TRBD2 (5 bases each). Germline V lookup: CDR1 WSHSY, CDR2 SAAADI. The CDR3 length is 15 residues. Trimming took 6 bases from V and 5 from J, leaving 18 bases between them. DNA for the CDR3: TGCGCCAGCAGAAGATCTGGGGGTGGATTAGATACGCAGTATTTT. Translated: CASRRSGGGLDTQYF.

J is TRBJ2-7 and V is TRBV28; D possibly corresponds to TRBD1 (5 bases). CDR3 size: 13 residues. Trimming left V 4 bases short and J 0 bases short, with 7 bases between. The germline V gene encodes CDR1 MDHEN and CDR2 SYDVKM. CDR3 bases: TGTGCCAGCAGTTCGGACAACTCCTACGAGCAGTACTTC. It codes for CASSSDNSYEQYF.

V gene TRBV2 combines with J gene TRBJ2-7; D remains unclear. Germline CDR1 and CDR2: SNHLY and FYNNEI. This CDR3 contains 12 residues. Trimming pared 3 bases from V and 5 bases from J, leaving 8 bases between. CDR3 DNA sequence: TGTGCCAGCAGTGAGGGCGGACACGAGCAGTACTTC. Amino acid sequence: CASSEGGHEQYF. The whole variable domain, filled in from reference TRBV2 and TRBJ2-7, reads EPEVTQTPSHQVTQMGQEVILRCVPISNHLYFYWYRQILGQKVEFLVSFYNNEISEKSEIFDDQFSVERPDGSNFTLKIRSTKLEDSAMYFCASSEGGHEQYFGPGTRLTVT.

The J gene is TRBJ2-7, the V gene TRBV28; the D is unclear. Trimming took 7 bases from V and 4 from J, leaving 8 bases between them. This CDR3 contains 11 residues. From germline, CDR1 is MDHEN and CDR2 SYDVKM. In DNA form, the CDR3 reads TGTGCCAGCACCAACGTATACGAGCAGTACTTC. Its translation is CASTNVYEQYF.

The chain has TRBV19 and TRBJ2-2; D might be TRBD2 (5 bases). V lost 7 bases and J 4 bases, leaving 16 bases between the germline ends. CDR1 is LNHDA and CDR2 is SQIVND in the germline V gene (reference sequence). CDR3 length: 15 amino acids. The CDR3 reads CASTRGQASTGELFF. DNA of the CDR3: TGTGCCAGTACCAGAGGGCAGGCGAGCACCGGGGAGCTGTTTTTT.

The chain carries TRBV5-1 and TRBJ2-2, with D possibly being TRBD1 (5 bases). V was trimmed by 4 bases and J by 5 bases, leaving 9 bases between them. Germline values: CDR1 SGHRS, CDR2 YFSETQ. The CDR3 spans 13 residues. The CDR3 sequence: CASSNPGTGELFF. CDR3 in DNA: TGCGCCAGCAGCAATCCAGGGACCGGGGAGCTGTTTTTT.

The chain employs TRBV7-9 and TRBJ2-5; 13 bases are a match to TRBD2. Germline CDR1 and CDR2: SEHNR and FQNEAQ (reference sequence). Trimming took 3 bases from V and 4 from J; bases not matched to a gene: 8. The CDR3 consists of 17 residues. CDR3 sequence reads: CASSFGLAGVWGETQYF. Here the CDR3 DNA reads TGTGCCAGCAGCTTCGGACTAGCGGGAGTATGGGGAGAGACCCAGTACTTC. The full variable domain, completed using reference TRBV7-9 and TRBJ2-5, is DTGVSQNPRHKITKRGQNVTFRCDPISEHNRLYWYRQTLGQGPEFLTYFQNEAQLEKSRLLSDRFSAERPKGSFSTLEIQRTEQGDSAMYLCASSFGLAGVWGETQYFGPGTRLLVL.

This sequence joins TRBV7-9 and TRBJ2-7; 12 positions match TRBD2. V lost 5 bases, J lost 7 bases, and 12 bases stayed unmatched. Germline CDR1 SEHNR, CDR2 FQNEAQ (reference sequence). CDR3 size: 16 residues. The CDR3 DNA follows: TGTGCCAGCAGCCCCCGTGGGCTAGCGGGAGGGGGGGAGCAGTACTTC. Protein sequence: CASSPRGLAGGGEQYF. Based on the CDR3 plus reference TRBV7-9 and TRBJ2-7, the full variable domain is DTGVSQNPRHKITKRGQNVTFRCDPISEHNRLYWYRQTLGQGPEFLTYFQNEAQLEKSRLLSDRFSAERPKGSFSTLEIQRTEQGDSAMYLCASSPRGLAGGGEQYFGPGTRLTVT.

V usage is TRBV19 and J usage is TRBJ1-5, with D possibly being TRBD1 (6 bases). With 5 bases removed from V and 7 bases from J, the gap between germline ends came to 18 bases. The CDR3 sequence is 15 residues long. Germline V gene sequence: CDR1 LNHDA, CDR2 SQIVND (reference sequence). The chain's CDR3 is CASSSGRGRGQPQHF. CDR3 sequence (DNA): TGTGCCAGTAGTTCCGGCCGGGGGCGAGGGCAGCCCCAGCATTTT.

The V call is TRBV28, the J call TRBJ2-1, with 7 bases matching TRBD2. V was clipped by 6 bases and J by 2 bases; unmatched bases: 7. The CDR3 has 15 residues. Germline V CDR1 and CDR2: MDHEN, SYDVKM. For the CDR3, the DNA is TGTGCCAGCAGACCGGAGCGGGGAACCTACAATGAGCAGTTCTTC. As protein: CASRPERGTYNEQFF.

This clone appeared a few times. V gene TRBV27 combines with J gene TRBJ1-1, with D possibly matching TRBD1 (6 bases). CDR3 length: 13 amino acids. In germline, CDR1 is MNHEY, CDR2 SMNVEV (reference sequence). Trimming removed 6 bases at V and 4 bases at J, with 12 bases between. In nucleotides, the CDR3 is TGTGCCAGCAGCCAAAGGGGGGCCACTGAAGCTTTCTTT. It translates to CASSQRGATEAFF.

This chain links TRBV10-3 with TRBJ2-7, with no clear D. Trimming left V 4 bases short and J 5 bases short, with 15 bases between. Germline lookup yields CDR1 ENHRY and CDR2 SYGVKD. CDR3 length: 14 residues. CDR3 protein: CAISGQGGVDEQYF. The CDR3 DNA reads as TGTGCCATCAGTGGTCAAGGTGGTGTCGACGAGCAGTACTTC.

This chain uses TRBV19 with TRBJ1-4, with D hard to call. Trimming removed 8 bases at V and 8 bases at J, with 6 bases between. Per germline, CDR1 LNHDA and CDR2 SQIVND (reference sequence). This CDR3 has 10 amino acids. CDR3 sequence reads: CASHREKLFF. CDR3 nucleotide sequence: TGTGCCAGTCACCGAGAAAAACTGTTTTTT.

The chain links TRBV29-1 to TRBJ2-3; D gene unclear. CDR1 SQVTM and CDR2 ANQGSEA come from the germline V gene. This CDR3 is built from 13 residues. V was clipped by 4 bases and J by 2 bases, with 10 bases between them. CDR3 nucleotides: TGCAGCGTTGTCATGACGGTCACAGATACGCAGTATTTT. Its translation is CSVVMTVTDTQYF.